Below, 25 T cell receptor beta chains from the same sample are listed, as sequenced in a study of neoadjuvant anti-PD-1 for oral cavity cancer. Generated by immunoSEQ multiplex PCR, the TCRdb table keeps only in-frame clones and is missing some. The sample shows over 7,000 clones, around 69% of them seen only once. The time point here: after neoadjuvant nivolumab, at surgical resection. The sequencing here drew on PBMCs, taken after nivolumab (anti-PD-1) treatment. Source of these receptors: a person between 40 and 79 years old with oral cavity squamous cell carcinoma.

V gene TRBV5-6 combines with J gene TRBJ2-1; 9 bases agree with TRBD1. Per germline, CDR1 SGHDT and CDR2 YYEEEE. The CDR3 extends over 17 amino acids. J lost 6 bases, V lost 1 base, and 11 bases had no gene match. Here the CDR3 reads CASSLRIRATGGNEQFF. The CDR3, as DNA: TGTGCCAGCAGCTTGCGGATTCGGGCGACAGGGGGCAATGAGCAGTTCTTC.

This rearrangement joins TRBV7-2 to TRBJ2-1; maybe TRBD1 (5 bases). The CDR3 runs 13 residues. Germline CDR1 and CDR2: SGHTA and FQGNSA. The V gene lost 6 bases and the J gene lost 1 base, with 7 bases spanning the gap. The CDR3 protein is CASRTVSYNEQFF. The CDR3 DNA reads TGTGCCAGCAGGACAGTTTCCTACAATGAGCAGTTCTTC. The full variable domain, in which reference TRBV7-2 and TRBJ2-1 provide the parts outside the CDR3, is GAGVSQSPSNKVTEKGKDVELRCDPISGHTALYWYRQSLGQGLEFLIYFQGNSAPDKSGLPSDRFSAERTGGSVSTLTIQRTQQEDSAVYLCASRTVSYNEQFFGPGTRLTVL.

The chain has TRBV7-9 and TRBJ2-1; 10 positions match TRBD2. This CDR3 has 16 amino acids. Germline V lookup: CDR1 SEHNR, CDR2 FQNEAQ (reference sequence). Trimming at V came to 3 bases and at J to 4 bases, leaving 6 bases not matched to a gene. The CDR3 loop is CASSLPSSGGYNEQFF. CDR3 in DNA: TGTGCCAGCAGCTTGCCCTCTAGCGGGGGTTACAATGAGCAGTTCTTC.

The rearrangement joins TRBV19 to TRBJ1-1; TRBD1 is a possible D gene (6 bases). With 7 bases removed from V and 4 bases from J, the gap between germline ends came to 7 bases. CDR3 size: 11 residues. Germline assignment: CDR1 LNHDA and CDR2 SQIVND (reference sequence). The CDR3 region has the DNA TGTGCCAGTACGACAGGCACTGAAGCTTTCTTT. This sequence encodes CASTTGTEAFF.

The chain recombines TRBV5-4 with TRBJ2-7, with TRBD2 identical over 13 bases. The CDR3 contains 15 residues. J was trimmed by 5 bases and V by 4 bases; bases with no gene match: 6. Germline V gives CDR1 SGHNT, CDR2 YYREEE (reference sequence). The CDR3 DNA follows: TGTGCCAGCAGCCCCGGGACTAGCGGGGCCCACGAGCAGTACTTC. This codes for CASSPGTSGAHEQYF. The complete variable domain, with remaining parts taken from reference TRBV5-4 and TRBJ2-7, reads ETGVTQSPTHLIKTRGQQVTLRCSSQSGHNTVSWYQQALGQGPQFIFQYYREEENGRGNFPPRFSGLQFPNYSSELNVNALELDDSALYLCASSPGTSGAHEQYFGPGTRLTVT.

The chain has TRBV7-2 and TRBJ1-4; perhaps TRBD1 as D (5 bases). The germline CDR1 and CDR2 sequences are SGHTA and FQGNSA. With 1 base removed from V and 8 bases from J, the gap between germline ends came to 20 bases. The CDR3 is 17 amino acids. CDR3 amino acids: CASSLEPVGFRGEKLFF. The CDR3 bases are TGTGCCAGCAGCTTAGAGCCGGTGGGATTCCGGGGGGAAAAACTGTTTTTT.

The chain recombines TRBV4-3 with TRBJ2-3; 8 bases line up with TRBD1. The trim removed 1 base at V and 3 bases at J, leaving 6 bases unmatched. From germline, CDR1 is LGHNA and CDR2 YSLEER. CDR3 length equals 16 residues. The CDR3 DNA is TGCGCCAGCAGCCAAGCGGCAGGGGGCTATACAGATACGCAGTATTTT. This codes for CASSQAAGGYTDTQYF.

This chain joins TRBV19 and TRBJ1-4; no firm D call. Between the trimmed V and J ends, which lost 3 bases and 0 bases, there was a span of 8 bases. This CDR3 spans 15 amino acids. CDR1 is LNHDA and CDR2 is SQIVND in the germline V gene (reference sequence). CDR3 DNA: TGTGCCAGTAGTATCAGCACCACAACTAATGAAAAACTGTTTTTT. It is translated as CASSISTTTNEKLFF.

V is TRBV6-1 and J is TRBJ2-5; no clear D. There are 15 residues in the CDR3. Germline values: CDR1 MNHNS, CDR2 SASEGT. The V and J ends lost 5 bases and 2 bases respectively, with 15 bases between them. The CDR3 loop is CASSLYLVAQETQYF. DNA of the CDR3: TGTGCCAGCAGTCTCTACCTAGTTGCACAAGAGACCCAGTACTTC.

The V gene is TRBV7-9, the J gene TRBJ1-1, with no clear D. CDR1 SEHNR and CDR2 FQNEAQ come from the germline V gene (reference sequence). Deletions cut 2 bases from V and 3 bases from J, with 16 bases between. CDR3 length equals 16 residues. This CDR3 reads CASSLRVHPRDTEAFF. The CDR3 DNA follows: TGTGCCAGCAGCTTAAGGGTACATCCCCGGGACACTGAAGCTTTCTTT.

This clone appeared a single time. This sequence joins TRBV23-1 and TRBJ2-5; no firm D call. TRBV23-1 is marked as an open reading frame, function uncertain. The V and J ends lost 0 bases and 2 bases respectively, with 7 bases between them. The CDR3 contains 14 residues. CDR3 amino acids: CASSQSEGQETQYF. The CDR3 nucleotides read TGCGCCAGCAGTCAATCGGAAGGACAAGAGACCCAGTACTTC.

The chain carries TRBV2 and TRBJ2-7, with 7 nucleotides matching TRBD1. This CDR3 is built from 13 residues. V was clipped by 8 bases and J by 7 bases; unmatched bases: 11. Germline CDR1 reads SNHLY; CDR2 reads FYNNEI. CDR3 bases: TGTGCCAGCCTTTGGACAGGTTTTGGTGAGCAGTACTTC. Translating it yields CASLWTGFGEQYF.

The chain combines TRBV5-6 with TRBJ2-3; possible D gene TRBD2, 5 bases. The CDR3 contains 14 residues. Germline lookup yields CDR1 SGHDT and CDR2 YYEEEE. Deletions cut 4 bases from V and 0 bases from J, with 9 bases between. The CDR3 nucleotides read TGTGCCAGCAGCCCATGGACTAGCACAGATACGCAGTATTTT. This codes for CASSPWTSTDTQYF.

This clone was seen only a few times. The V and J genes are TRBV18 and TRBJ2-2; TRBD1 agrees at 7 bases. CDR1 and CDR2 from the germline V gene are KGHSH and LQKENI. With V trimmed by 6 bases and J by 4 bases, 8 bases remained unmatched. CDR3 length equals 15 residues. CDR3 amino acids: CASSPRTGTTGELFF. CDR3 coding DNA: TGTGCCAGCTCGCCAAGGACAGGAACCACCGGGGAGCTGTTTTTT. Full variable domain (rest looked up from reference TRBV18 and TRBJ2-2): NAGVMQNPRHLVRRRGQEARLRCSPMKGHSHVYWYRQLPEEGLKFMVYLQKENIIDESGMPKERFSAEFPKEGPSILRIQQVVRGDSAAYFCASSPRTGTTGELFFGEGSRLTVL.

CDR3 loop: CASSWGLVSYNEQFF. The CDR3 DNA sequence: TGTGCCAGCAGCTGGGGACTAGTCTCCTACAATGAGCAGTTCTTC. V and J are TRBV13 and TRBJ2-1; 8 nucleotides align to TRBD2. CDR1 and CDR2 from the germline V gene are PRHDT and FYEKMQ (reference sequence). The CDR3 totals 15 residues. V dropped 4 bases and J dropped 0; count of bases not matched to a gene: 2. Full variable domain (rest looked up from reference TRBV13 and TRBJ2-1): AAGVIQSPRHLIKEKRETATLKCYPIPRHDTVYWYQQGPGQDPQFLISFYEKMQSDKGSIPDRFSAQQFSDYHSELNMSSLELGDSALYFCASSWGLVSYNEQFFGPGTRLTVL.

This clone was found once. J is TRBJ1-6 and V is TRBV21-1; TRBD1 is the table's D call and was not checked against the DNA. TRBV21-1 is shown as a pseudogene. The CDR3 spans 16 residues. CDR3: CASSKAGRSYNSPLHF. In DNA form, the CDR3 reads TGTGCCAGCAGCAAAGCGGGCAGGTCCTATAATTCACCCCTCCACTTT.

The CDR3 protein is CASSRGFGYGYTF. The CDR3 region has the DNA TGCGCCAGCAGCAGGGGGTTCGGCTATGGCTACACCTTC. This rearrangement joins TRBV10-1 to TRBJ1-2; the match to TRBD1 covers 7 bases. In germline, CDR1 is WNHNN, CDR2 SYGVQD (reference sequence). Trimming cost V 6 bases and J 4 bases; bases outside gene matches: 5. This CDR3 has 13 residues.

V usage is TRBV7-2 and J usage is TRBJ2-1; D is unresolved. Germline V gives CDR1 SGHTA, CDR2 FQGNSA. The CDR3 is 11 amino acids. Trimming stripped 4 bases from V and 9 bases from J, with 7 bases between. DNA of the CDR3: TGTGCCAGCAGCTCTCAGGTTGAGCAGTTCTTC. Protein product: CASSSQVEQFF.

This clone has only a few counts. The chain carries TRBV6-1 and TRBJ1-4, with 11 bases aligning to TRBD1. The CDR3 sequence is 14 residues long. The germline V gene encodes CDR1 MNHNS and CDR2 SASEGT. Trimming cost V 5 bases and J 8 bases; bases outside gene matches: 4. The CDR3, as DNA: TGTGCCAGCAGTTTAGGGACAGGGGGGGAAAAACTGTTTTTT. Encoded protein: CASSLGTGGEKLFF.

Only a few counts were recorded for this clone. The V and J genes are TRBV10-1 and TRBJ2-7; D possibly matches TRBD1 or TRBD2 (5 bases each). CDR1 WNHNN and CDR2 SYGVQD come from the germline V gene (reference sequence). The CDR3 spans 16 residues. Deletions cut 3 bases from V and 2 bases from J, with 17 bases between. The CDR3 coding sequence is TGCGCCAGCAGTGATTACGCCGGGACCGCCACCTACGAGCAGTACTTC. Translated: CASSDYAGTATYEQYF.

The V call is TRBV7-2, the J call TRBJ2-5, with a possible D match to TRBD1 (6 bases). The length of the CDR3 is 15 residues. Trimming removed 1 base at V and 2 bases at J, with 11 bases between. Germline CDR1 and CDR2: SGHTA and FQGNSA. The CDR3 reads CASSLVSGQQETQYF. The CDR3 nucleotides are TGTGCCAGCAGCTTAGTGAGTGGACAGCAAGAGACCCAGTACTTC.

This clone has a handful of counts. The chain couples TRBV5-6 to TRBJ1-1; D call uncertain. Trimming cost V 2 bases and J 1 base, with 3 bases left between them. Germline V gene sequence: CDR1 SGHDT, CDR2 YYEEEE. The CDR3 extends over 12 amino acids. This CDR3 is CASSFRNTEAFF. CDR3 DNA: TGTGCCAGCAGCTTCCGGAACACTGAAGCTTTCTTT.

The genes are TRBV19 and TRBJ1-2, with D perhaps TRBD1 (5 bases). V was clipped by 3 bases and J by 4 bases, with 12 bases between them. The length of the CDR3 is 14 residues. From germline, CDR1 is LNHDA and CDR2 SQIVND (reference sequence). CDR3 sequence reads: CASSISGQIYGYTF. The CDR3 DNA reads as TGTGCCAGTAGTATCTCCGGACAAATCTATGGCTACACCTTC.

The chain joins TRBV6-6 to TRBJ1-2; TRBD1 is a possible D gene (5 bases). The ends were cut back, 2 bases at V and 4 bases at J, with 14 bases in the middle. Germline V lookup: CDR1 MNHNY, CDR2 SVGAGI (reference sequence). This CDR3 spans 15 amino acids. In DNA, the CDR3 is TGTGCCAGCAGTTACCCCCGGGAAGGGGTCTATGGCTACACCTTC. It yields the protein CASSYPREGVYGYTF.

The chain combines TRBV2 with TRBJ1-2, with D tentatively TRBD1 (5 bases). V lost 11 bases, J lost 9 bases, and 16 bases lay in between. The CDR3 spans 11 residues. Germline CDR1 and CDR2: SNHLY and FYNNEI. CDR3 residues: CAGTGHSSYTF. Here the CDR3 DNA reads TGTGCCGGAACAGGTCATAGTAGCTACACCTTC. The complete variable domain, with remaining parts taken from reference TRBV2 and TRBJ1-2, reads EPEVTQTPSHQVTQMGQEVILRCVPISNHLYFYWYRQILGQKVEFLVSFYNNEISEKSEIFDDQFSVERPDGSNFTLKIRSTKLEDSAMYFCAGTGHSSYTFGSGTRLTVV.